This T cell receptor beta chain comes out of a study of blood T cells in healthy people across ages. The CDR3 extends over 13 amino acids. The ends lost 4 bases at V and 4 bases at J; junction bases unmatched: 3. CDR1 and CDR2 (germline): SGHTA, FQGNSA. A second about 6 to 12 cycle PCR used barcoded and J-beta primers. Using its own MiXCR run on the 5' RACE reads, TCRdb lists one record per CDR3 protein. The table records some 1.8 million distinct CDR3 sequences, about two fifths of them present only once. The J gene is TRBJ2-5, the V gene TRBV7-2; 7 nucleotides line up with TRBD1. Sequencing was performed on blood. The receptor was isolated from a human donor in good health. The CDR3: CASSSNRGETQYF. In DNA form, the CDR3 reads TGTGCCAGCAGCTCGAACAGGGGAGAGACCCAGTACTTC.